The 16 T cell receptor beta chains below come from one sample, sequenced in a study of spatial heterogeneity in lung cancer. TCRdb recomputed calls from the 5' RACE reads with MiXCR, one row per CDR3 protein. Of approximately 38,000 distinct CDR3 sequences in the sample, roughly 6% were seen once. Time point in this sample: sample taken at primary tumor resection. Unsorted tumor, nontumor lung tissue or cryopreserved PBMC supplied the whole RNA. Material: PBMCs, obtained at surgery. All receptors derive from a male donor with early-stage non-small cell lung cancer.

This clonotype was seen many times. The rearrangement joins TRBV6-2 or TRBV6-3 to TRBJ2-1, with 8 bases that match TRBD2. The CDR3 is made up of 16 amino acids. Germline CDR1 reads MNHEY; CDR2 reads SVGEGT. V lost 5 bases and J lost 4; bases outside the gene matches: 10. CDR3 protein: CASSVSGVHAYNEQFF. CDR3 in DNA: TGTGCCAGCAGTGTTAGCGGGGTGCACGCGTACAATGAGCAGTTCTTC.

This clonotype turned up a few times. The chain has TRBV20-1 and TRBJ2-5, with 15 bases fitting TRBD2. J lost 3 bases, V lost 3 bases, and 8 bases had no gene match. The CDR3 is made up of 17 amino acids. Germline CDR1 is DFQATT and CDR2 is SNEGSKA (reference sequence). Here the CDR3 reads CSASGGLAGGRKETQYF. In DNA, the CDR3 is TGCAGTGCTAGTGGAGGACTAGCGGGGGGGCGAAAAGAGACCCAGTACTTC.

The chain recombines TRBV20-1 with TRBJ1-5, with D perhaps TRBD1 (6 bases). The CDR3 covers 14 residues. Between the trimmed V and J ends, which lost 0 bases and 7 bases, there was a span of 13 bases. CDR1 is DFQATT and CDR2 is SNEGSKA in the germline V gene (reference sequence). The DNA for the CDR3 is TGCAGTGCTAGAGATCCCGGGGACATCCAGCCCCAGCATTTT. Translated, it gives CSARDPGDIQPQHF.

This clonotype was recorded many times. The V call is TRBV5-1, the J call TRBJ1-1; possible D gene TRBD1, 5 bases. The CDR3 contains 12 residues. Trimming pared 7 bases from V and 1 base from J, leaving 8 bases between. CDR1 is SGHRS, CDR2 YFSETQ, per germline. The CDR3 nucleotides read TGCGCCAGCTGGGGCAAGAACACTGAAGCTTTCTTT. This translates into CASWGKNTEAFF.

V gene TRBV24-1 combines with J gene TRBJ2-2, with 10 bases identical to TRBD2. CDR1 and CDR2 (germline): KGHDR, SFDVKD. This CDR3 has 16 amino acids. J was trimmed by 5 bases and V by 4 bases; bases with no gene match: 6. The CDR3 nucleotides are TGTGCCACCAGTGACATTAGCGGGGGGTTTACCGGGGAGCTGTTTTTT. Protein product: CATSDISGGFTGELFF.

This clonotype came up a few times. This chain links TRBV9 with TRBJ2-5, with TRBD2 matching 7 bases. The V segment lost 3 bases and the J segment 4 bases; nucleotides outside the gene matches: 12. From germline, CDR1 is SGDLS and CDR2 YYNGEE. This CDR3 comprises 16 residues. The CDR3 loop reads CASSATGGTTTETQYF. CDR3 coding DNA: TGTGCCAGCAGCGCTACAGGTGGGACTACTACAGAGACCCAGTACTTC.

The V gene is TRBV28, the J gene TRBJ2-7, with D possibly called TRBD1 or TRBD2 (5 bases each). This CDR3 region has 15 residues. The germline V gene encodes CDR1 MDHEN and CDR2 SYDVKM. The V end lost 6 bases, the J end lost 0 bases, and 15 bases lay between the germline ends. CDR3 nucleotides: TGTGCCAGCAGCGGAACTAGGACACTCTCCTACGAGCAGTACTTC. It yields the protein CASSGTRTLSYEQYF.

This clonotype was seen many times. This chain uses TRBV6-2 or TRBV6-3 with TRBJ1-5; TRBD1 aligns across 8 bases. Germline V gives CDR1 MNHEY, CDR2 SVGEGT. Trimming took 8 bases from V and 2 from J; bases not matched to a gene: 2. CDR3 length: 13 residues. CDR3 sequence reads: CASATGGNQPQHF. The DNA of the CDR3 is TGTGCCAGCGCGACAGGGGGCAATCAGCCCCAGCATTTT.

This clonotype showed up many times. This sequence joins TRBV12-5 and TRBJ2-1, with D possibly matching TRBD2 (5 bases). V was pared by 2 bases and J by 2 bases, with 19 bases between. CDR1 is LGHNT and CDR2 is FRNRAP in the germline V gene. This CDR3 contains 18 residues. CDR3 DNA: TGTGCTAGTGGTTTGACGCCTTACGGCACTAGAGCCTACAATGAGCAGTTCTTC. Translation: CASGLTPYGTRAYNEQFF.

This clonotype has ten or more counts. The rearrangement links TRBV11-2 to TRBJ2-7; 7 bases map to TRBD2. V gave up 1 base and J gave up 7 bases; unmatched junction bases: 10. CDR3 length: 15 amino acids. Germline loops: CDR1 SGHAT, CDR2 FQNNGV. The CDR3 DNA follows: TGTGCCAGCAGCTTAGTCCCTAGCGGTGCAAGGGAGCAGTACTTC. It specifies CASSLVPSGAREQYF. The complete variable domain, with remaining parts taken from reference TRBV11-2 and TRBJ2-7, reads EAGVAQSPRYKIIEKRQSVAFWCNPISGHATLYWYQQILGQGPKLLIQFQNNGVVDDSQLPKDRFSAERLKGVDSTLKIQPAKLEDSAVYLCASSLVPSGAREQYFGPGTRLTVT.

Comments on this clonotype: This may be a read error: a much more frequent sequence differs by one nucleotide. CDR3 nucleotides: TGTGCCAGCACCTTAGATGCGGGGACTAGCGCAGTTCGGTTC. Encoded protein: CASTLDAGTSAVRF. The rearrangement links TRBV11-2 to TRBJ2-1; TRBD2 matches at 10 bases. The V gene's germline CDR1 is SGHAT and CDR2 FQNNGV. This CDR3 has 14 amino acids.

This clonotype showed up just a few times. Given a much more abundant clone one base away, this may be a read error. This chain uses TRBV5-1 with TRBJ1-6; D might be TRBD1 (5 bases). This CDR3 is 13 amino acids long. Germline values: CDR1 SGHRS, CDR2 YFSETQ. Trimming removed 0 bases from V and 9 bases from J, with 7 bases in between. CDR3 nucleotides: TGCGCCAGCAGCTTGGCGGGGACTTCACCCCTCCACTTT. Translated: CASSLAGTSPLHF.

This clonotype appeared a few times. The chain employs TRBV12-3 or TRBV12-4 and TRBJ1-5; D uncertain. The CDR3 runs 14 residues. Trimming removed 6 bases from V and 0 bases from J, with 9 bases in between. The CDR3 nucleotides are TGTGCCAGCAGCCCAGTGGCTAGCAATCAGCCCCAGCATTTT. Its protein product is CASSPVASNQPQHF.

This clonotype was detected many times. Here the CDR3 DNA reads TGTGCCAGCAGCATCAGTACCCACCTAGCGGGAGAGCAGTTCTTC. This encodes CASSISTHLAGEQFF. The rearrangement joins TRBV11-2 to TRBJ2-1; 9 bases match TRBD2. The CDR3 length is 15 residues. Trimming cost V 5 bases and J 10 bases; bases outside gene matches: 12. Germline CDR1 SGHAT, CDR2 FQNNGV.

The chain links TRBV27 to TRBJ2-1; D is unresolved. Germline V gene data show CDR1 as MNHEY and CDR2 as SMNVEV (reference sequence). V dropped 4 bases and J dropped 8 bases, with 15 bases sitting between them. The CDR3 extends over 14 amino acids. The CDR3 DNA is TGTGCCAGCAGTTCCGGGCCCGGTTTGCATGAGCAGTTCTTC. As protein: CASSSGPGLHEQFF.

This clonotype was observed many times. The chain carries TRBV7-2 and TRBJ1-1; TRBD1 is a possible D gene (5 bases). In germline, CDR1 is SGHTA, CDR2 FQGNSA. V was trimmed by 5 bases and J by 0 bases, leaving 13 bases between them. The CDR3 is 15 residues long. Here the CDR3 reads CASSPAGTMNTEAFF. The CDR3 DNA is TGTGCCAGCAGCCCGGCCGGGACTATGAACACTGAAGCTTTCTTT.